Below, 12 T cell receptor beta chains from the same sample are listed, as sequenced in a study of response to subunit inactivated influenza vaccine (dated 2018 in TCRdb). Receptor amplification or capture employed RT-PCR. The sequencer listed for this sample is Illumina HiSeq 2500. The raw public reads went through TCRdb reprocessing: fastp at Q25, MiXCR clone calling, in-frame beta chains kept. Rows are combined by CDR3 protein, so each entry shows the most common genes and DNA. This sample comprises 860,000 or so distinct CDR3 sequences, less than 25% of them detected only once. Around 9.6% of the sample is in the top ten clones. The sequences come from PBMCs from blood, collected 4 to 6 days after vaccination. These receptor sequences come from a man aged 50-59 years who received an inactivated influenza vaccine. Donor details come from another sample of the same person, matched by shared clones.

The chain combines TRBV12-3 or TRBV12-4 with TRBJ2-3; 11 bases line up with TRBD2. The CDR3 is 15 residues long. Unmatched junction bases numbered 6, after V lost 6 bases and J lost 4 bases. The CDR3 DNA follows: TGTGCCAGCAGAAATAGCGGGAGGGCCCCAGATACGCAGTATTTT. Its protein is CASRNSGRAPDTQYF.

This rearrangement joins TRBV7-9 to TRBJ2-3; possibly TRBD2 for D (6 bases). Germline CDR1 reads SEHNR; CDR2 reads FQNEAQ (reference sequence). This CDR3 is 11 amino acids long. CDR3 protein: CAPGLLDTQYF. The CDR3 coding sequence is TGTGCTCCGGGACTCTTAGATACGCAGTATTTT.

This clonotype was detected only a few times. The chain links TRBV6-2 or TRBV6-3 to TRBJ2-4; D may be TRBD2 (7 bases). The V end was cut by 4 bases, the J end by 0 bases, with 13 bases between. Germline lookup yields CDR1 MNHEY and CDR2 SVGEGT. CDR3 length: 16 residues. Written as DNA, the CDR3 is TGTGCCAGCAGTTCTGGGGGGGCGCTAGCCAAAAACATTCAGTACTTC. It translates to CASSSGGALAKNIQYF.

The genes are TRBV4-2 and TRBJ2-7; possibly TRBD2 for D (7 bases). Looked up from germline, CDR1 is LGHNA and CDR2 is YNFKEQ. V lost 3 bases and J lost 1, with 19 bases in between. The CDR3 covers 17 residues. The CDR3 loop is CASSHPRRGAGSYEQYF. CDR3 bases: TGTGCCAGCAGCCACCCCCGTCGGGGGGCTGGATCCTACGAGCAGTACTTC.

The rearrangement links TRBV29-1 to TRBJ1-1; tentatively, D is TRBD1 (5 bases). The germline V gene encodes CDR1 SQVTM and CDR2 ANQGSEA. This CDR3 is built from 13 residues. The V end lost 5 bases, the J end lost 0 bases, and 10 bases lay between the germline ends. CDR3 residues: CSVSGTMNTEAFF. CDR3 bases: TGCAGCGTTTCAGGGACCATGAACACTGAAGCTTTCTTT.

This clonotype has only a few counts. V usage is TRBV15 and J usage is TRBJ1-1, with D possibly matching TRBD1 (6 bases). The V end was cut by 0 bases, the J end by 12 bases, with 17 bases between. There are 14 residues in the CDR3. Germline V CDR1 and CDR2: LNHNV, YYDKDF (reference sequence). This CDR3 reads CATSRDRRQAATFF. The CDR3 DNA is TGTGCCACCAGCAGAGATCGAAGACAGGCGGCAACTTTCTTT.

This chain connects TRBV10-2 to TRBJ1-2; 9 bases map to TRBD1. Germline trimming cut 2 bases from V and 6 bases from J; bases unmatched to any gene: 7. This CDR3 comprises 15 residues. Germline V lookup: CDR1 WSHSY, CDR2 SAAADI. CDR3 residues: CASSEPPGTGNGYTF. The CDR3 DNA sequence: TGCGCCAGCAGTGAGCCTCCGGGGACAGGGAATGGCTACACCTTC.

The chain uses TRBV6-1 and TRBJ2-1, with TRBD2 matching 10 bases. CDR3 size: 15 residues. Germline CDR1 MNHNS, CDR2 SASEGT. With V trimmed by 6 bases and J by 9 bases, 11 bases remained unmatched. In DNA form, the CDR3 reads TGTGCCAGCAGAAGCCGCGCTAGCGGGAGCGGTGAGCAGTTCTTC. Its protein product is CASRSRASGSGEQFF.

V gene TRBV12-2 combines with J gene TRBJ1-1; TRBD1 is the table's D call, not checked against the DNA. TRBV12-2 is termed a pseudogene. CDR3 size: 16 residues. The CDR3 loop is CASRLVGQGPNTEAFF. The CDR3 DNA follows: TGTGCAAGTCGCTTAGTGGGACAGGGACCGAACACTGAAGCTTTCTTT.

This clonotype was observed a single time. CDR3 bases: TGTGCCAGCAGTATACCGGGACTACCGGGGGGCACTTACGAGCAGTACTTC. Translation gives CASSIPGLPGGTYEQYF. The chain links TRBV28 to TRBJ2-7; perhaps TRBD2 as D (7 bases). The V gene lost 5 bases and the J gene lost 4 bases, with 24 bases spanning the gap. The germline gives CDR1 MDHEN, CDR2 SYDVKM. CDR3 length equals 17 residues.

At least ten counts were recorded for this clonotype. CDR3 DNA sequence: TGTGCCAGCAGCACTACAAGGGGAACCTACGAGCAGTACTTC. This codes for CASSTTRGTYEQYF. The chain joins TRBV7-2 to TRBJ2-7, with D maybe TRBD1 (5 bases). Germline V gene data show CDR1 as SGHTA and CDR2 as FQGNSA. The CDR3 totals 14 residues. V was shortened by 5 bases and J by 2 bases, with 13 bases between the two germline ends.

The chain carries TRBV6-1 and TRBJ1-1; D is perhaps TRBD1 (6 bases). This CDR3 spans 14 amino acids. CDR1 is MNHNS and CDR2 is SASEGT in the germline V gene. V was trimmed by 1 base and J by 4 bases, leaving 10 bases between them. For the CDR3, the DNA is TGTGCCAGCAGTGAAGGGGGGGCCGGCACTGAAGCTTTCTTT. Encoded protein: CASSEGGAGTEAFF.